A selection of T cell receptor beta chains follows, all from one sample in a study of T cells after yellow fever vaccination. TCRdb fed the 5' RACE reads into MiXCR, producing one record per CDR3 protein. The sample has some 290,000 distinct CDR3 sequences; roughly 10% are singletons. The sequences come from CD4+ T cells sorted from PBMCs, collected 45 days after the yellow fever booster vaccination. All receptors come from a man between 18 and 35 years old who received the YFV17D yellow fever vaccine. Both conserved end residues are part of each CDR3. A D gene is named only where the DNA matches it firmly. Only some rows state a clone size, as once, few, many or a class for expanded clones.

v_call: TRBV28
clone_size: few
d_call: TRBD1
j_call: TRBJ1-2
cdr3_aa: CASSGGGVTYGYTF
cdr3_nt: TGTGCCAGCAGTGGAGGGGGCGTTACCTATGGCTACACCTTC

v_call: TRBV11-2
clone_size: many
d_call: TRBD2
j_call: TRBJ2-5
cdr3_aa: CASSPLAGEETQYF
cdr3_nt: TGTGCCAGCAGCCCCTTAGCGGGTGAAGAGACCCAGTACTTC

v_call: TRBV20-1
clone_size: -
d_call: -
j_call: TRBJ2-3
cdr3_aa: CSAPRATDTQYF
cdr3_nt: TGCAGTGCCCCCAGGGCCACAGATACGCAGTATTTT

v_call: TRBV27
clone_size: -
d_call: TRBD1
j_call: TRBJ1-5
cdr3_aa: CASSSQGAGSNQPQHF
cdr3_nt: TGTGCCAGCAGTTCCCAGGGGGCAGGGAGCAATCAGCCCCAGCATTTT

v_call: TRBV7-9
clone_size: few
d_call: -
j_call: TRBJ1-2
cdr3_aa: CASSPGDGEYGYTF
cdr3_nt: TGTGCCAGCAGTCCAGGAGACGGTGAATATGGCTACACCTTC

v_call: TRBV7-2
clone_size: -
d_call: -
j_call: TRBJ2-5
cdr3_aa: CASSLGAMQETQYF
cdr3_nt: TGTGCCAGCAGCTTAGGGGCAATGCAAGAGACCCAGTACTTC

v_call: TRBV7-7
clone_size: few
d_call: -
j_call: TRBJ1-5
cdr3_aa: CASSVDLGQPQHF
cdr3_nt: TGTGCCAGCAGCGTTGACTTGGGGCAGCCCCAGCATTTT

v_call: TRBV28
clone_size: -
d_call: -
j_call: TRBJ2-3
cdr3_aa: CASTPSGVNTDTQYF
cdr3_nt: TGTGCCAGCACCCCAAGCGGAGTTAACACAGATACGCAGTATTTT

v_call: TRBV2
clone_size: -
d_call: -
j_call: TRBJ1-1
cdr3_aa: CASTIGGLGVKAFF
cdr3_nt: TGTGCCAGCACCATAGGAGGACTCGGGGTAAAGGCTTTCTTT

v_call: TRBV5-1
clone_size: many
d_call: TRBD2
j_call: TRBJ2-1
cdr3_aa: CASSRITSGGAGEQFF
cdr3_nt: TGCGCCAGCAGCCGGATTACTAGCGGGGGGGCTGGTGAGCAGTTCTTC

v_call: TRBV7-9
clone_size: -
d_call: -
j_call: TRBJ2-1
cdr3_aa: CAINRKAYNEQFF
cdr3_nt: TGTGCCATCAACAGGAAAGCCTACAATGAGCAGTTCTTC

v_call: TRBV19
clone_size: many
d_call: TRBD2
j_call: TRBJ2-1
cdr3_aa: CASSRVPSGVLSSYNEQFF
cdr3_nt: TGTGCCAGTAGTAGGGTCCCTAGCGGGGTGCTTAGCTCCTACAATGAGCAGTTCTTC

v_call: TRBV7-8
clone_size: -
d_call: TRBD1
j_call: TRBJ2-3
cdr3_aa: CASRRGQGSDTQYF
cdr3_nt: TGTGCCAGCAGACGAGGACAGGGATCAGATACGCAGTATTTT

v_call: TRBV6-2/TRBV6-3
clone_size: few
d_call: -
j_call: TRBJ1-2
cdr3_aa: CASTRANYGYTF
cdr3_nt: TGTGCCAGCACGCGGGCGAACTATGGCTACACCTTC

v_call: TRBV12-5
clone_size: many
d_call: -
j_call: TRBJ2-5
cdr3_aa: CASGFSGGRETQYF
cdr3_nt: TGTGCTAGTGGTTTCTCCGGGGGCCGGGAGACCCAGTACTTC

v_call: TRBV7-2
clone_size: many
d_call: TRBD1
j_call: TRBJ1-1
cdr3_aa: CASSPGQVNTEAFF
cdr3_nt: TGTGCCAGCAGCCCGGGACAGGTGAACACTGAAGCTTTCTTT

v_call: TRBV27
clone_size: few
d_call: -
j_call: TRBJ1-6
cdr3_aa: CASSLGFSPLHF
cdr3_nt: TGTGCCAGCAGTTTAGGTTTTTCACCCCTCCACTTT

v_call: TRBV7-9
clone_size: many
d_call: -
j_call: TRBJ1-4
cdr3_aa: CASSLAAGGKLFF
cdr3_nt: TGTGCCAGCAGCCTAGCCGCCGGGGGAAAACTGTTTTTT

v_call: TRBV6-5
clone_size: few
d_call: -
j_call: TRBJ2-5
cdr3_aa: CASSYPAGETQYF
cdr3_nt: TGTGCCAGCAGTTACCCAGCTGGAGAGACCCAGTACTTC

v_call: TRBV6-2/TRBV6-3
clone_size: few
d_call: -
j_call: TRBJ2-2
cdr3_aa: CASSYRTVSNTGELFF
cdr3_nt: TGTGCCAGCAGTTACCGGACAGTATCGAACACCGGGGAGCTGTTTTTT

v_call: TRBV19
clone_size: -
d_call: -
j_call: TRBJ2-1
cdr3_aa: CASSIETGRTVNEQFF
cdr3_nt: TGTGCCAGTAGTATAGAAACAGGGAGGACGGTCAATGAGCAGTTCTTC

v_call: TRBV6-1
clone_size: -
d_call: TRBD1
j_call: TRBJ2-7
cdr3_aa: CASIIQGAREQYF
cdr3_nt: TGTGCCAGCATTATTCAGGGGGCGCGCGAGCAGTACTTC

v_call: TRBV6-6
clone_size: few
d_call: TRBD1
j_call: TRBJ1-1
cdr3_aa: CASADREGAEAFF
cdr3_nt: TGTGCCAGCGCCGACAGGGAAGGCGCTGAAGCTTTCTTT

v_call: TRBV20-1
clone_size: few
d_call: TRBD1
j_call: TRBJ1-6
cdr3_aa: CSVDRVNSPLHF
cdr3_nt: TGCAGTGTAGACAGGGTCAATTCACCCCTCCACTTT

v_call: TRBV7-8
clone_size: many
d_call: -
j_call: TRBJ1-2
cdr3_aa: CASSPTRVATNYGYTF
cdr3_nt: TGTGCCAGCAGCCCCACCAGGGTAGCCACTAATTATGGCTACACCTTC

v_call: TRBV15
clone_size: many
d_call: -
j_call: TRBJ1-5
cdr3_aa: CATSMANTGFRPQHF
cdr3_nt: TGTGCCACCAGTATGGCGAACACAGGGTTTCGGCCCCAGCATTTT

v_call: TRBV4-2
clone_size: few
d_call: TRBD1
j_call: TRBJ1-5
cdr3_aa: CASSQDTGGFQPQHF
cdr3_nt: TGTGCCAGCAGCCAAGATACAGGGGGTTTTCAGCCCCAGCATTTT

v_call: TRBV5-1
clone_size: -
d_call: TRBD1
j_call: TRBJ1-4
cdr3_aa: CASSPQGRGTNEKLFF
cdr3_nt: TGCGCCAGCAGCCCACAGGGGCGTGGAACTAATGAAAAACTGTTTTTT

v_call: TRBV7-2
clone_size: few
d_call: -
j_call: TRBJ1-5
cdr3_aa: CASSLLSGDFVQPQHF
cdr3_nt: TGTGCCAGCAGCTTACTATCAGGGGACTTCGTTCAGCCCCAGCATTTT

v_call: TRBV5-4
clone_size: -
d_call: TRBD1
j_call: TRBJ2-5
cdr3_aa: CASSLGQGVQETQYF
cdr3_nt: TGTGCCAGCAGCTTGGGGCAGGGGGTCCAAGAGACCCAGTACTTC

v_call: TRBV5-1
clone_size: -
d_call: -
j_call: TRBJ1-1
cdr3_aa: CAGSLATGSVGTEAFF
cdr3_nt: TGCGCCGGCAGCTTGGCCACAGGGTCAGTTGGAACTGAAGCTTTCTTT

v_call: TRBV6-5
clone_size: few
d_call: TRBD1
j_call: TRBJ1-1
cdr3_aa: CASSPTGGLFMNTEAFF
cdr3_nt: TGTGCCAGCAGCCCCACAGGGGGCCTATTCATGAACACTGAAGCTTTCTTT

v_call: TRBV12-3/TRBV12-4
clone_size: many
d_call: -
j_call: TRBJ2-2
cdr3_aa: CASSYPTRSGGELFF
cdr3_nt: TGTGCCAGCAGCTACCCTACCCGGTCGGGCGGGGAGCTGTTTTTT

v_call: TRBV7-9
clone_size: few
d_call: TRBD2
j_call: TRBJ2-3
cdr3_aa: CASSLREGPTDTQYF
cdr3_nt: TGTGCCAGCAGCTTAAGGGAGGGGCCCACAGATACGCAGTATTTT

v_call: TRBV5-1
clone_size: many
d_call: -
j_call: TRBJ2-7
cdr3_aa: CASSVTGDLSYEQYF
cdr3_nt: TGCGCCAGCAGCGTCACAGGCGACCTATCCTACGAGCAGTACTTC

v_call: TRBV7-2
clone_size: few
d_call: -
j_call: TRBJ1-1
cdr3_aa: CASSSGQLGRAFF
cdr3_nt: TGTGCCAGCAGCTCCGGACAGCTCGGTAGAGCTTTCTTT

v_call: TRBV11-3
clone_size: few
d_call: TRBD2
j_call: TRBJ2-3
cdr3_aa: CASAGSSTDTQYF
cdr3_nt: TGTGCGTCAGCGGGGTCTAGCACAGATACGCAGTATTTT

v_call: TRBV12-3/TRBV12-4
clone_size: -
d_call: TRBD1
j_call: TRBJ2-7
cdr3_aa: CASSLFTGGHEQYF
cdr3_nt: TGTGCCAGCAGTTTATTCACAGGGGGGCACGAGCAGTACTTC

v_call: TRBV7-3
clone_size: few
d_call: -
j_call: TRBJ2-3
cdr3_aa: CASSLMQSTDTQYF
cdr3_nt: TGTGCCAGCAGCTTAATGCAGAGCACAGATACGCAGTATTTT

v_call: TRBV14
clone_size: few
d_call: -
j_call: TRBJ1-2
cdr3_aa: CARDNNYGYTF
cdr3_nt: TGTGCCAGGGACAATAACTATGGCTACACCTTC

v_call: TRBV11-2
clone_size: many
d_call: -
j_call: TRBJ2-3
cdr3_aa: CASSLWGPGTDTQYF
cdr3_nt: TGTGCCAGCAGCTTATGGGGTCCCGGAACAGATACGCAGTATTTT

v_call: TRBV12-3/TRBV12-4
clone_size: few
d_call: TRBD2
j_call: TRBJ2-7
cdr3_aa: CASTREGHEQYF
cdr3_nt: TGTGCCAGCACCCGGGAGGGACACGAGCAGTACTTC

v_call: TRBV7-6
clone_size: -
d_call: -
j_call: TRBJ2-5
cdr3_aa: CASSLETARGQYF
cdr3_nt: TGTGCCAGCAGCTTAGAAACAGCTCGAGGCCAGTACTTC

v_call: TRBV2
clone_size: -
d_call: -
j_call: TRBJ1-4
cdr3_aa: CASRGPELVPEKLFF
cdr3_nt: TGTGCCAGCAGGGGTCCTGAGCTAGTCCCCGAAAAACTGTTTTTT

v_call: TRBV4-3
clone_size: many
d_call: -
j_call: TRBJ2-3
cdr3_aa: CASSQDSQHTDTQYF
cdr3_nt: TGCGCCAGCAGCCAAGATAGTCAGCACACAGATACGCAGTATTTT

v_call: TRBV5-5
clone_size: few
d_call: -
j_call: TRBJ1-2
cdr3_aa: CASTDGRVYGYTF
cdr3_nt: TGTGCCAGCACCGACGGACGGGTCTACGGCTACACCTTC

v_call: TRBV5-8
clone_size: few
d_call: -
j_call: TRBJ2-5
cdr3_aa: CASSFVEGETQYF
cdr3_nt: TGTGCCAGCAGCTTCGTAGAGGGAGAGACCCAGTACTTC

v_call: TRBV10-3
clone_size: -
d_call: -
j_call: TRBJ2-7
cdr3_aa: CAISAGAYEQYF
cdr3_nt: TGTGCCATCAGCGCAGGAGCCTACGAGCAGTACTTC

v_call: TRBV12-3/TRBV12-4
clone_size: -
d_call: -
j_call: TRBJ1-2
cdr3_aa: CASSLMGGAGYGYTF
cdr3_nt: TGTGCCAGCAGTTTAATGGGGGGCGCGGGCTATGGCTACACCTTC

v_call: TRBV12-3/TRBV12-4
clone_size: -
d_call: TRBD1
j_call: TRBJ2-2
cdr3_aa: CASSPGGAGTGELFF
cdr3_nt: TGTGCCAGCAGTCCAGGGGGCGCGGGCACCGGGGAGCTGTTTTTT

v_call: TRBV6-2/TRBV6-3
clone_size: few
d_call: TRBD1
j_call: TRBJ1-5
cdr3_aa: CAAGGSGGNQPQHF
cdr3_nt: TGTGCCGCAGGGGGTTCGGGGGGCAATCAGCCCCAGCATTTT

v_call: TRBV7-2
clone_size: few
d_call: TRBD1
j_call: TRBJ1-2
cdr3_aa: CASSPTLRDSQSYGYTF
cdr3_nt: TGTGCCAGCAGCCCTACGCTCCGGGACAGCCAAAGTTATGGCTACACCTTC

v_call: TRBV6-6
clone_size: -
d_call: TRBD2
j_call: TRBJ2-3
cdr3_aa: CASSLAGGNRDTQYF
cdr3_nt: TGTGCCAGCAGCCTAGCGGGGGGTAATAGAGATACGCAGTATTTT

v_call: TRBV7-2
clone_size: many
d_call: -
j_call: TRBJ2-5
cdr3_aa: CASSLYSETQYF
cdr3_nt: TGTGCCAGCAGCCTCTATTCAGAGACCCAGTACTTC

v_call: TRBV12-3/TRBV12-4
clone_size: many
d_call: -
j_call: TRBJ2-3
cdr3_aa: CASSPQFSGTDTQYF
cdr3_nt: TGTGCCAGCAGTCCACAGTTTTCGGGCACAGATACGCAGTATTTT